These T cell receptor beta chains were read from a single sample in a study of metastatic and nonmetastatic thyroid tumors. TCRdb called clones again from the PCR reads with MiXCR. This table holds 20,000 to 25,000 clones, approximately 40% found once. Sequencing was performed on blood. Every receptor here comes from a male donor with papillary thyroid cancer or a benign thyroid nodule (not recorded which). Some clones in this sample may be carry-over from other donors' samples. CDR3s include the opening cysteine and the closing phenylalanine or tryptophan. A D gene is named only where the DNA matches it firmly. A row's size may be missing; if present it is once, few, many or a size class.

v_gene	j_gene	d_gene	abundance	CDR3nt	CDR3aa
TRBV27	TRBJ2-7	.	few	TGTGCCAGCAGTTTAGGGTACGAGCAGTACTTC	CASSLGYEQYF
TRBV12-3/TRBV12-4	TRBJ2-5	.	medium-sized	TGTGCCAGCAGTTTAAACCAAGAGACCCAGTACTTC	CASSLNQETQYF
TRBV20-1	TRBJ2-7	TRBD2	few	TGCAGTGCTAGAGTAGCGGGAGGAATGGGGGAGCAGTACTTC	CSARVAGGMGEQYF
TRBV7-9	TRBJ2-3	.	many	TGTGCCAGCAGCTACCTAACAGGGACCGATACGCAGTATTTT	CASSYLTGTDTQYF
TRBV5-1	TRBJ2-3	TRBD2	medium-sized	TGCGCCAGCAGTTACCCGGGAGGGCCAACTCCTACGCAGTATTTT	CASSYPGGPTPTQYF
TRBV15	TRBJ2-1	TRBD2	many	TGTGCCACCAGCAGAGATCTCGGGACTAGCATTTTCGATGAGCAGTTCTTC	CATSRDLGTSIFDEQFF
TRBV4-1	TRBJ2-3	.	.	TGCGCCAGCAGCCAAGATTGGGTTTTCACAGATACGCAGTATTTT	CASSQDWVFTDTQYF
TRBV7-2	TRBJ2-1	.	.	TGTGCCAGCAGCTTATGGGCAGGCAATGAGCAGTTCTTC	CASSLWAGNEQFF
TRBV24-1	TRBJ2-2	.	many	TGTGCCACCAGCGGGTTGAGGGACACCGGGGAGCTGTTTTTT	CATSGLRDTGELFF
TRBV7-2	TRBJ2-5	.	.	TGTGCCAGCAGCTCACAAGAGACCCAGTACTTC	CASSSQETQYF
TRBV6-1	TRBJ2-2	TRBD1	few	TGTGCTAGCGGTGCTGGACAGGGGGACACCGGGGAGCTGTTTTTT	CASGAGQGDTGELFF
TRBV7-9	TRBJ2-7	.	many	TGTGCCAGCAGCTTGACGTTATACGAGCAGTACTTC	CASSLTLYEQYF
TRBV9	TRBJ2-7	.	.	TGTGCCAGCAGCGTATTCGGAGACTCCTACGAGCAGTACTTC	CASSVFGDSYEQYF
TRBV19	TRBJ2-3	TRBD2	.	TGTGCCAGCAAGGTAGGGCGGGGGGACGCAGATACGCAGTATTTT	CASKVGRGDADTQYF
TRBV5-1	TRBJ2-7	TRBD2	.	TGCGCCAGCAGCTTAGCGGGAAGTGTCTACGAGCAGTACTTC	CASSLAGSVYEQYF
TRBV27	TRBJ2-7	.	few	TGTGCCAGCAGTTTAGGAGTCCACTCCTACGAGCAGTACTTC	CASSLGVHSYEQYF
TRBV12-5	TRBJ1-3	.	medium-sized	TGTGCTAGTGGTTTGGTAGTCCTTACTGGAAACACCATATATTTT	CASGLVVLTGNTIYF
TRBV11-2	TRBJ1-2	.	.	TGTGCCAGCAGCTCGGGGCAGGAGTGGGGCTACACCTTC	CASSSGQEWGYTF
TRBV6-2/TRBV6-3	TRBJ1-6	.	.	TGTGCCAGCAGTTACTCGGCGGAGAATTCACCCCTCCACTTT	CASSYSAENSPLHF
TRBV11-2	TRBJ2-7	TRBD2	.	TGTGCCAGCAGCTTAGATTCGGGAGGGTTGGGTAACGAGCAGTACTTC	CASSLDSGGLGNEQYF
TRBV7-8	TRBJ2-7	TRBD2	.	TGTGCCAGCAGCTTAATGGGCGGAGGCGGGGGGGCTCCCTACGAGCAGTACTTC	CASSLMGGGGGAPYEQYF
TRBV11-2	TRBJ2-1	TRBD2	.	TGTGCCAGCTCCGTGTCTAGCGGGGGTAATGAGCAGTTCTTC	CASSVSSGGNEQFF
TRBV6-5	TRBJ1-2	TRBD1	.	TGTGCCAGCAGTTCCACAGGGGCCTATGGCTACACCTTC	CASSSTGAYGYTF
TRBV28	TRBJ2-7	.	few	TGTGCCAGCAGTTTATGGGGGAGTCCGGGCTCCTACGAGCAGTACTTC	CASSLWGSPGSYEQYF
TRBV20-1	TRBJ1-4	TRBD1	many	TGCAGTGCTAGTTCCAGGGGGAGCGAAAAACTGTTTTTT	CSASSRGSEKLFF
TRBV6-2/TRBV6-3	TRBJ2-7	TRBD1	many	TGTGCCAGCAGTTACTTAGACAGGGACTACGAGCAGTACTTC	CASSYLDRDYEQYF
TRBV5-1	TRBJ2-7	.	.	TGCGCCAGCAGCAGGGGGGCCTCCTACGAGCAGTACTTC	CASSRGASYEQYF
TRBV20-1	TRBJ2-5	TRBD2	many	TGCAGTGCTCCACCTTTAGCGGGGTCCCAAGAGACCCAGTACTTC	CSAPPLAGSQETQYF
TRBV30	TRBJ2-7	.	few	TGTGCCTGGAGTGTCTCCGGGACGGCCTACGAGCAGTACTTC	CAWSVSGTAYEQYF
TRBV4-1	TRBJ2-5	TRBD2	.	TGCGCCAGCAGCCAAGCCCTAATGGCTAGCGGGAGGGTAGAGGCCCAGTACTTC	CASSQALMASGRVEAQYF
TRBV5-1	TRBJ1-1	TRBD1	.	TGCGCCAGCAGCTTTACAGGGGGCGCGGGGACTGAAGCTTTCTTT	CASSFTGGAGTEAFF
TRBV20-1	TRBJ2-7	TRBD1	.	TGCAGTGCTGCCTCCGGGACAGGGGGCTCCTACGAGCAGTACTTC	CSAASGTGGSYEQYF
TRBV5-8	TRBJ1-1	.	.	TGTGCCAGCAGCTCGCCTTGGGAGGGGCGGACTGAAGCTTTCTTT	CASSSPWEGRTEAFF